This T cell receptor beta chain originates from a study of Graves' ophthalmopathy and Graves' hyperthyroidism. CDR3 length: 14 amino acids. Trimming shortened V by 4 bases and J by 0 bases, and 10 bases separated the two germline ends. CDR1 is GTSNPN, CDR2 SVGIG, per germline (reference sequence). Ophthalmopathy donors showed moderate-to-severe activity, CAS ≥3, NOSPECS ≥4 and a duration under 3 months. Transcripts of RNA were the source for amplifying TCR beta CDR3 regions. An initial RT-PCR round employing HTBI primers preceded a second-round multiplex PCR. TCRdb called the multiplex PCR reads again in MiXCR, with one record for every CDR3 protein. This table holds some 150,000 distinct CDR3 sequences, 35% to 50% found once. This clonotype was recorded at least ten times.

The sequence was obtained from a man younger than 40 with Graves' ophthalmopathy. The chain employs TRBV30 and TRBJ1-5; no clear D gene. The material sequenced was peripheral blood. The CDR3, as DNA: TGTGCCTGGAAGGGCGACCTTAGCAATCAGCCCCAGCATTTT. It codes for CAWKGDLSNQPQHF.